The 4 T cell receptor beta chains listed next were all sequenced from one sample in a study of blood T cell repertoires in COVID-19 (dated by TCRdb to the early 2020s). Library creation used the immunoSEQ multiplex PCR assay. This immuneACCESS table, as held by TCRdb, lists in-frame sequences with V and J called but not all clones. Of the missing ones, under half trace to an unresolved V gene in checked studies; the others have no known cause. The sample table shows around 30,000 clones, and roughly 73% are seen once. The biggest ten clones account for roughly 8.5% of the sample. Source material: peripheral blood. The source of these receptors is an older woman with active or convalescent COVID-19.

In its sample, this clone was seen a few times. The gene calls are TRBV4-1 and TRBJ2-3; D is possibly TRBD1 (6 bases). The CDR3 covers 15 residues. Germline loops: CDR1 MGHRA, CDR2 YSYEKL. The V end lost 5 bases, the J end lost 2 bases, and 14 bases lay between the germline ends. The CDR3 reads CASSYPGHFTDTQYF. CDR3 DNA sequence: TGCGCCAGCAGCTACCCGGGACATTTCACAGATACGCAGTATTTT.

The J gene is TRBJ1-5, the V gene TRBV19; TRBD1 matches 9 bases. V lost 6 bases, J lost 1 base, and 4 bases stayed unmatched. This CDR3 has 15 amino acids. Germline V lookup: CDR1 LNHDA, CDR2 SQIVND (reference sequence). The CDR3 here is CASSPGTGSNQPQHF. The CDR3 DNA follows: TGTGCCAGTAGCCCTGGGACAGGGAGCAATCAGCCCCAGCATTTT.

This clone was seen once. This chain connects TRBV3-1 (or the pseudogene TRBV3-2) to TRBJ2-7, with TRBD2 matching 8 bases. The CDR3 covers 15 residues. Germline-derived CDR1 and CDR2 are LGHDT and YNNKEL (reference sequence). J lost 6 bases, V lost 1 base, and 8 bases had no gene match. The CDR3 here is CASSQGAGGATEQYF. CDR3 coding DNA: TGTGCCAGCAGCCAAGGGGCCGGGGGGGCGACCGAGCAGTACTTC.

The chain combines TRBV3-1 (or the pseudogene TRBV3-2) with TRBJ1-5; 7 nucleotides align to TRBD1. From germline, CDR1 is LGHDT and CDR2 YNNKEL (reference sequence). The V gene end was trimmed by 2 bases and the J gene end by 0 bases; junction bases not matched to a gene: 4. The CDR3 has 16 residues. The CDR3 is CASSQTQGFSNQPQHF. CDR3 nucleotides: TGTGCCAGCAGCCAAACACAGGGGTTTAGCAATCAGCCCCAGCATTTT.